The 15 T cell receptor beta chains given below trace back to one sample, sequenced in a study of blood T cell repertoires in COVID-19. This table comes from immunoSEQ multiplex PCR, and its TCRdb copy is limited to in-frame clones, with some not included. This sample has over 50,000 clones, with about 85% found just once. Sequenced material: peripheral blood. The receptors originated from a man between 65 and 79 years old with acute or convalescent COVID-19.

V and J are TRBV1 and TRBJ1-4. TRBV1 is shown as a pseudogene. CDR3 length equals 15 residues. CDR3 nucleotide sequence: TGCACCAGCACGAGTCCGGCCCAACGGGGTGAAAAACTGTTTTTT. It codes for CTSTSPAQRGEKLFF.

The chain joins TRBV4-2 to TRBJ2-1; D is perhaps TRBD1 (6 bases). Deletions cut 2 bases from V and 9 bases from J, with 14 bases between. The CDR3 is 14 residues long. The germline V gene encodes CDR1 LGHNA and CDR2 YNFKEQ. The CDR3 sequence: CASSQPVLGGEQFF. CDR3 nucleotide sequence: TGTGCCAGCAGCCAACCGGTCCTAGGGGGTGAGCAGTTCTTC.

The chain links TRBV11-2 to TRBJ1-3; perhaps TRBD1 as D (5 bases). Trimming cost V 0 bases and J 4 bases, with 16 bases left between them. CDR1 and CDR2 from the germline V gene are SGHAT and FQNNGV. The CDR3 contains 17 residues. The CDR3 sequence: CASSLDRQGGRGNTIYF. In DNA, the CDR3 is TGTGCCAGCAGCTTAGATCGCCAGGGAGGACGGGGAAACACCATATATTTT.

CDR3 nucleotides: TGTGCCAGCAGTGCCGGACAGGGGGATCAAAAACTGTTTTTT. Translated: CASSAGQGDQKLFF. This chain links TRBV2 with TRBJ1-4; 10 bases match TRBD1. Trimming cost V 4 bases and J 9 bases; bases outside gene matches: 5. From germline, CDR1 is SNHLY and CDR2 FYNNEI. This CDR3 has 14 amino acids.

V gene TRBV7-2 combines with J gene TRBJ1-3, with 9 bases aligning to TRBD1. There are 15 residues in the CDR3. With 3 bases clipped from V and 3 bases from J, the junction kept 3 bases outside the gene matches. From germline, CDR1 is SGHTA and CDR2 FQGNSA. The CDR3 DNA follows: TGTGCCAGCAGCTTGGACAGGGGTTTTGGAAACACCATATATTTT. Protein: CASSLDRGFGNTIYF.

The rearrangement joins TRBV25-1 to TRBJ1-1; TRBD1 matches 10 bases. The CDR3 is made up of 16 amino acids. Per germline, CDR1 MGHDK and CDR2 SYGVNS. The junction had 5 bases not matched to a gene; V was cut back by 1 base and J by 3 bases. This CDR3 is CASSELSGTGDTEAFF. DNA for the CDR3: TGTGCCAGCAGTGAATTGAGCGGGACAGGGGACACTGAAGCTTTCTTT.

This sequence joins TRBV29-1 and TRBJ1-5; D remains unclear. CDR1 is SQVTM and CDR2 is ANQGSEA in the germline V gene. The CDR3 contains 14 residues. The germline V and J ends were trimmed by 7 bases and 7 bases, with 20 bases remaining between them. CDR3 in amino acids: CSAAGSGPSQPQHF. For the CDR3, the DNA is TGCAGCGCAGCGGGCAGCGGCCCCTCGCAGCCCCAGCATTTT.

This chain connects TRBV5-1 to TRBJ1-3, with D tentatively TRBD1 (6 bases). Trimming shortened V by 0 bases and J by 2 bases, and 6 bases separated the two germline ends. CDR3 length: 14 amino acids. CDR1 is SGHRS and CDR2 is YFSETQ in the germline V gene. The CDR3 DNA reads TGCGCCAGCAGCTTGGGGGGGCCTGGAAACACCATATATTTT. This sequence encodes CASSLGGPGNTIYF.

V usage is TRBV27 and J usage is TRBJ2-7, with 10 bases that match TRBD1. The germline V gene has CDR1 MNHEY and CDR2 SMNVEV (reference sequence). Unmatched junction bases numbered 15, after V lost 5 bases and J lost 2 bases. This CDR3 is 18 amino acids long. The CDR3 bases are TGTGCCAGCAGTCCTTACCCCGGGACAGGGGACCCACCCTACGAGCAGTACTTC. Residues: CASSPYPGTGDPPYEQYF.

The chain combines TRBV5-1 with TRBJ2-5, with a tentative D call TRBD1 (6 bases). Trimming pared 4 bases from V and 1 base from J, leaving 11 bases between. Per germline, CDR1 SGHRS and CDR2 YFSETQ. This CDR3 region has 14 residues. This chain's CDR3 is CASSTGTLQETQYF. As DNA, the CDR3 is TGCGCCAGCAGCACCGGGACACTCCAAGAGACCCAGTACTTC.

V gene TRBV11-2 combines with J gene TRBJ2-5; 10 bases agree with TRBD2. Germline V lookup: CDR1 SGHAT, CDR2 FQNNGV. V shed 5 bases, J shed 0 bases, and the junction held 9 bases outside the gene matches. The CDR3 covers 17 residues. The CDR3 DNA follows: TGTGCCAGCAGCCTTCGTAGCGGGGGGTCGAACCAAGAGACCCAGTACTTC. The encoded protein is CASSLRSGGSNQETQYF.

The V and J genes are TRBV29-1 and TRBJ2-5; 7 bases map to TRBD1. This CDR3 is 13 amino acids long. The germline V gene has CDR1 SQVTM and CDR2 ANQGSEA. V was clipped by 4 bases and J by 5 bases; unmatched bases: 7. CDR3 coding DNA: TGCAGCGTTGGATACAGGGGTGGCGAGACCCAGTACTTC. This gives the protein CSVGYRGGETQYF.

This chain links TRBV2 with TRBJ2-1, with D possibly TRBD1 on 6 matching bases. V lost 3 bases to trimming and J lost 4 bases, with 10 bases between them. The CDR3 sequence is 14 residues long. Germline V gene lookup returns CDR1 SNHLY and CDR2 FYNNEI. The CDR3 DNA reads as TGTGCCAGCAGTGATGGGACATTGTACAATGAGCAGTTCTTC. Its translation: CASSDGTLYNEQFF.

The chain combines TRBV27 with TRBJ2-1; 12 bases match TRBD2. J was trimmed by 5 bases and V by 6 bases; bases with no gene match: 5. The CDR3 is 15 residues long. Germline CDR1 and CDR2: MNHEY and SMNVEV (reference sequence). CDR3 sequence: CASRKLAGGHNEQFF. The CDR3 nucleotides are TGTGCCAGCAGAAAACTAGCGGGGGGCCACAATGAGCAGTTCTTC.

The rearrangement uses TRBV5-4 and TRBJ1-4; the match to TRBD1 covers 8 bases. CDR3 length: 14 amino acids. The V segment lost 4 bases and the J segment 5 bases; nucleotides outside the gene matches: 4. Germline loops: CDR1 SGHNT, CDR2 YYREEE (reference sequence). CDR3 in amino acids: CASSPTGVNEKLFF. The DNA of the CDR3 is TGTGCCAGCAGCCCGACAGGGGTGAATGAAAAACTGTTTTTT. The complete variable domain, with remaining parts taken from reference TRBV5-4 and TRBJ1-4, reads ETGVTQSPTHLIKTRGQQVTLRCSSQSGHNTVSWYQQALGQGPQFIFQYYREEENGRGNFPPRFSGLQFPNYSSELNVNALELDDSALYLCASSPTGVNEKLFFGSGTQLSVL.